This TCR beta chain was sequenced in a study of cytomegalovirus exposure and HLA in healthy donors. Study conclusions and caveats: Later, TCR association rates were found to vary by HLA locus, highest for DRB1 and lowest for HLA-C. Common viral pathogens seemed to be connected with several of the most significant clusters, according to a later analysis.

Use of 60 Vbeta and 13 Jbeta primers characterized the PCR. This table comes from immunoSEQ multiplex PCR, and its TCRdb copy is limited to in-frame clones, with some not included. The listing contains roughly 73,000 clones. Concerning this clone: The antigen remains undetermined.

Germline V CDR1 and CDR2: MNHNS, SASEGT. V was pared by 1 base and J by 4 bases, with 14 bases between. The CDR3 is 16 amino acids. The source is a man in his fifties in good health and CMV-seropositive. The chain has TRBV6-1 and TRBJ2-1; TRBD2 is a possible D gene (5 bases). The source material was PBMCs. In nucleotides, the CDR3 is TGTGCCAGCAGTGAAGGCTTGAGGACTCCGTACAATGAGCAGTTCTTC. Translating it yields CASSEGLRTPYNEQFF.